The rows below give T cell receptor beta chains drawn from one sample of a study of vaccination effects on CD4 cells after COVID-19. The repertoire was sequenced with immunoSEQ multiplex PCR; TCRdb's copy has only in-frame clones and lacks some. The repertoire has about 66,000 clones, roughly 80% of them found once; the top ten carry 2.4%. These receptors have no identified antigens. The source material was CD4+ T cells from PBMCs cultured without peptide, sampled after COVID-19 vaccination. Source of these receptors: a human donor who received a COVID-19 vaccine. Both conserved end residues are part of each CDR3. D genes are given only for firm matches. Only some rows state a clone size, as once, few, many or a class for expanded clones.

CDR3 protein,CDR3 DNA,clone size,V gene,J gene,D gene
CASSEAGLAGENEQFF,TGTGCCAGCAGTGAAGCGGGACTAGCGGGGGAAAATGAGCAGTTCTTC,-,TRBV6-1,TRBJ2-1,TRBD2
CASSLTPPARQGTNEKLFF,TGTGCCAGCAGCCTAACCCCACCGGCAAGACAGGGAACTAATGAAAAACTGTTTTTT,-,TRBV7-3,TRBJ1-4,TRBD1
CASSLGRTGELFF,TGTGCCAGCAGTTTAGGGAGAACCGGGGAGCTGTTTTTT,few,TRBV12-3/TRBV12-4,TRBJ2-2,-
CATSTTSGSSYNEQFF,TGTGCCACCAGTACCACTAGCGGTTCCTCCTACAATGAGCAGTTCTTC,-,TRBV24-1,TRBJ2-1,TRBD2
CATSDFRDSETQYF,TGTGCCACCAGTGATTTCCGGGACTCCGAGACCCAGTACTTC,-,TRBV24-1,TRBJ2-5,-
CATRLGTGKTQYF,TGTGCCACCAGGCTCGGGACCGGAAAGACCCAGTACTTC,once,TRBV24-1,TRBJ2-5,-
CSVGQTGFTEAFF,TGCAGCGTGGGACAGACAGGGTTCACTGAAGCTTTCTTT,-,TRBV29-1,TRBJ1-1,TRBD1
CASSLGTGTYNEQFF,TGTGCCAGCAGCTTGGGGACAGGAACCTACAATGAGCAGTTCTTC,-,TRBV7-9,TRBJ2-1,TRBD1
CASSYQRWSSPLHF,TGTGCCAGCAGTTACCAGCGCTGGAGCTCACCCCTCCACTTT,-,TRBV6-6,TRBJ1-6,-
CASGRTGRREKLFF,TGTGCCAGCGGCCGGACAGGGCGTCGTGAAAAACTGTTTTTT,-,TRBV6-5,TRBJ1-4,TRBD1
CASSLGQINYGYTF,TGCGCCAGCAGCTTGGGACAGATAAACTATGGCTACACCTTC,-,TRBV5-1,TRBJ1-2,-
CSVEGAGELFF,TGCAGCGTTGAGGGGGCGGGGGAGCTGTTTTTT,-,TRBV29-1,TRBJ2-2,-
CASSRDLPPKTTGYTF,TGTGCCAGCAGTCGGGACCTTCCCCCCAAAACTACTGGCTACACCTTC,-,TRBV2,TRBJ1-2,-
CATDGRTYNSPLHF,TGCGCCACCGACGGTAGAACCTATAATTCACCCCTCCACTTT,few,TRBV10-1,TRBJ1-6,-
CASSLSVEEGRGYTF,TGTGCCAGCAGCTTATCCGTCGAGGAAGGGAGAGGCTACACCTTC,-,TRBV11-1,TRBJ1-2,-
CASSVGSSGGGEETQYF,TGTGCCAGCAGCGTAGGCTCCTCCGGCGGGGGGGAGGAGACCCAGTACTTC,-,TRBV9,TRBJ2-5,TRBD2
CASSSSGGVSYNEQFF,TGCGCCAGCAGCTCTAGCGGGGGAGTCTCCTACAATGAGCAGTTCTTC,-,TRBV5-1,TRBJ2-1,TRBD2
CASSFSDVKRGSSYNEQFF,TGTGCCAGCAGCTTTAGTGACGTGAAGCGGGGGAGCTCCTACAATGAGCAGTTCTTC,-,TRBV11-3,TRBJ2-1,TRBD2
CASSVTGGTEAFF,TGCGCCAGCAGTGTGACAGGGGGCACTGAAGCTTTCTTT,few,TRBV10-2,TRBJ1-1,TRBD1
CASSDSRQHTDTQYF,TGTGCCAGCAGTGACTCGAGACAGCACACAGATACGCAGTATTTT,-,TRBV6-4,TRBJ2-3,-
CASSPYTGGGGYTF,TGTGCCAGCAGTCCTTATACAGGGGGGGGTGGCTACACCTTC,-,TRBV6-5,TRBJ1-2,TRBD1
CASSENTGTGSATNEKLFF,TGTGCCAGCAGCGAGAATACCGGGACAGGGTCCGCCACTAATGAAAAACTGTTTTTT,-,TRBV7-9,TRBJ1-4,TRBD1
CATSDPGIAGGDEQFF,TGTGCCACCAGTGACCCCGGGATAGCGGGGGGTGATGAGCAGTTCTTC,-,TRBV24-1,TRBJ2-1,TRBD2
CASSLSKDTEAFF,TGTGCCAGCAGCTTATCGAAGGACACTGAAGCTTTCTTT,-,TRBV7-3,TRBJ1-1,-
CASSYSIQGLTDTQYF,TGTGCCAGCAGTTACTCGATACAGGGATTGACAGATACGCAGTATTTT,-,TRBV6-5,TRBJ2-3,-
CASSLVGTEGTQYF,TGCGCCAGCAGCTTGGTCGGGACGGAAGGGACCCAGTACTTC,-,TRBV5-1,TRBJ2-5,-